The rows below give T cell receptor beta chains drawn from one sample of a study of T cells in Graves' hyperthyroidism and ophthalmopathy. TCRdb redid the calling of the multiplex PCR reads with MiXCR, one entry per CDR3 protein. Of 300,000 to 450,000 distinct CDR3 sequences listed, 15% to 19% are singletons. The sequenced material came from blood. The receptors stem from a woman between 18 and 30 years old with Graves' hyperthyroidism that later progressed to Graves' ophthalmopathy. The CDR3 runs from the conserved cysteine through the conserved F or W. Fields, in order: V gene, D gene, clone size, J gene, CDR3 DNA, CDR3 protein. D genes are given only for firm matches. Rows give clone size only sometimes, using once, few, many, or a class for an expanded clone.

v_call: TRBV10-3
d_call: .
clone_size: .
j_call: TRBJ2-7
cdr3_nt: TGTGCCATCAGTGGAGGGGAGCAGGGACCCTACGAGCAGTACTTC
cdr3_aa: CAISGGEQGPYEQYF

v_call: TRBV4-2
d_call: .
clone_size: .
j_call: TRBJ1-1
cdr3_nt: TGTGCCAGCGGCCAAGATTCGGGGGGGTCCGAAGCTTTCTTT
cdr3_aa: CASGQDSGGSEAFF

v_call: TRBV19
d_call: .
clone_size: few
j_call: TRBJ2-2
cdr3_nt: TGTGCCAGTAAAACCCGGGAGATTAACACCGGGGAGCTGTTTTTT
cdr3_aa: CASKTREINTGELFF

v_call: TRBV6-1
d_call: TRBD1
clone_size: many
j_call: TRBJ2-7
cdr3_nt: TGTGCCAGCAGCGGTACAGGGGACGAGCAGTACTTC
cdr3_aa: CASSGTGDEQYF

v_call: TRBV27
d_call: TRBD1
clone_size: many
j_call: TRBJ1-1
cdr3_nt: TGTGCCAGCAGTTTATCGGACAGGGCACCCACTGAAGCTTTCTTT
cdr3_aa: CASSLSDRAPTEAFF

v_call: TRBV6-2/TRBV6-3
d_call: .
clone_size: .
j_call: TRBJ2-3
cdr3_nt: TGTGCCAGCAGTTACTCGGGACCCGGCACAGATACGCAGTATTTT
cdr3_aa: CASSYSGPGTDTQYF

v_call: TRBV20-1
d_call: .
clone_size: .
j_call: TRBJ1-3
cdr3_nt: TGCAGTGCTAGAGATCGGAAAGGACAGCGCTCTGGAAACACCATATATTTT
cdr3_aa: CSARDRKGQRSGNTIYF

v_call: TRBV20-1
d_call: TRBD1
clone_size: many
j_call: TRBJ2-3
cdr3_nt: TGCAGTGCTTCCATTACAGGGGGCGCAAGCACAGATACGCAGTATTTT
cdr3_aa: CSASITGGASTDTQYF

v_call: TRBV20-1
d_call: TRBD2
clone_size: many
j_call: TRBJ2-1
cdr3_nt: TGCAGTGCTAGAGGCGTCTCCTCGCGGGAGTGGTACAATGAGCAGTTCTTC
cdr3_aa: CSARGVSSREWYNEQFF

v_call: TRBV5-4
d_call: TRBD1
clone_size: .
j_call: TRBJ2-3
cdr3_nt: TGTGCCAGCAGCTTGGGGCTTGGGACAGGGAGCACAGATACGCAGTATTTT
cdr3_aa: CASSLGLGTGSTDTQYF

v_call: TRBV2
d_call: .
clone_size: few
j_call: TRBJ2-7
cdr3_nt: TGTGCCAGCAGCGAAGTGAACTACGAGCAGTACTTC
cdr3_aa: CASSEVNYEQYF

v_call: TRBV28
d_call: .
clone_size: many
j_call: TRBJ1-6
cdr3_nt: TGTGCCAGCAGTTTGCCCTCTGGACTGGCTTCACCCCTCCACTTT
cdr3_aa: CASSLPSGLASPLHF

v_call: TRBV5-6
d_call: .
clone_size: many
j_call: TRBJ2-3
cdr3_nt: TGTGCCAGCCAAAGCTTGCCGGGGGATACGCAGTATTTT
cdr3_aa: CASQSLPGDTQYF

v_call: TRBV27
d_call: TRBD2
clone_size: few
j_call: TRBJ2-1
cdr3_nt: TGTGCCAGCAAAACCGGGACTAGCGGGAACGAGCAGTTCTTC
cdr3_aa: CASKTGTSGNEQFF

v_call: TRBV11-2
d_call: TRBD2
clone_size: .
j_call: TRBJ2-7
cdr3_nt: TGTGCCAGCAGCTTAGCGGGGTTACTAGCGGGGACTGCTTACTACGAGCAGTACTTC
cdr3_aa: CASSLAGLLAGTAYYEQYF

v_call: TRBV10-3
d_call: .
clone_size: many
j_call: TRBJ2-7
cdr3_nt: TGTGCCATCAGTGAGTCTATCGTAGCGGACCTTTTCTCCTACGAGCAGTACTTC
cdr3_aa: CAISESIVADLFSYEQYF

v_call: TRBV12-3/TRBV12-4
d_call: .
clone_size: many
j_call: TRBJ2-1
cdr3_nt: TGTGCCAGCAGGAACGGGGACTCCTACAATGAGCAGTTCTTC
cdr3_aa: CASRNGDSYNEQFF

v_call: TRBV7-2
d_call: .
clone_size: .
j_call: TRBJ1-5
cdr3_nt: TGTGCCAGCAGTTCCCCCGGGAGCAATCAGCCCCAGCATTTT
cdr3_aa: CASSSPGSNQPQHF

v_call: TRBV28
d_call: TRBD1
clone_size: many
j_call: TRBJ2-7
cdr3_nt: TGTGCCAGCAGTTCCTCCGGGACAGGGTTAAACGAGCAGTACTTC
cdr3_aa: CASSSSGTGLNEQYF

v_call: TRBV27
d_call: .
clone_size: many
j_call: TRBJ2-7
cdr3_nt: TGTGCCAGCAGTTTGCTACCAAGCTCCTACGAGCAGTACTTC
cdr3_aa: CASSLLPSSYEQYF

v_call: TRBV28
d_call: .
clone_size: many
j_call: TRBJ1-2
cdr3_nt: TGTGCCAGCAGTTTAGGACCCTCTAACTATGGCTACACCTTC
cdr3_aa: CASSLGPSNYGYTF

v_call: TRBV6-1
d_call: TRBD2
clone_size: many
j_call: TRBJ2-3
cdr3_nt: TGTGCCAGCAGTGAGGAGCGGGAGGGCACAGATACGCAGTATTTT
cdr3_aa: CASSEEREGTDTQYF

v_call: TRBV5-1
d_call: .
clone_size: few
j_call: TRBJ2-3
cdr3_nt: TGCGCCAGCAGCTATAGGTTCCCGGATACGCAGTATTTT
cdr3_aa: CASSYRFPDTQYF

v_call: TRBV7-2
d_call: .
clone_size: many
j_call: TRBJ1-4
cdr3_nt: TGTGCCAGCAGCTTGTCCGTCGGACAACTTAATGAAAAACTGTTTTTT
cdr3_aa: CASSLSVGQLNEKLFF

v_call: TRBV19
d_call: .
clone_size: .
j_call: TRBJ2-5
cdr3_nt: TGTGCCAGTAGTACCAGGGGCCCGAAGACCCAGTACTTC
cdr3_aa: CASSTRGPKTQYF

v_call: TRBV25-1
d_call: .
clone_size: .
j_call: TRBJ2-3
cdr3_nt: TGTGCCAGCTCCGCCCGATCCGCCACAGATACGCAGTATTTT
cdr3_aa: CASSARSATDTQYF

v_call: TRBV20-1
d_call: TRBD1
clone_size: many
j_call: TRBJ2-1
cdr3_nt: TGCAGTGCCCTGGACAGGGACTCCTACAATGAGCAGTTCTTC
cdr3_aa: CSALDRDSYNEQFF

v_call: TRBV28
d_call: .
clone_size: .
j_call: TRBJ2-7
cdr3_nt: TGTGCCAGCAGTTTCCTGCGGGGAACCTACGAGCAGTACTTC
cdr3_aa: CASSFLRGTYEQYF

v_call: TRBV9
d_call: .
clone_size: .
j_call: TRBJ2-2
cdr3_nt: TGTGCCAGCAGCGTCTCTGGGGGCGGGGAGCTGTTTTTT
cdr3_aa: CASSVSGGGELFF

v_call: TRBV7-9
d_call: .
clone_size: many
j_call: TRBJ2-1
cdr3_nt: TGTGCCAGCAGCGATCCCCGGGCCCCAGTGGGGCAGTTCTTC
cdr3_aa: CASSDPRAPVGQFF

v_call: TRBV9
d_call: .
clone_size: .
j_call: TRBJ1-6
cdr3_nt: TGTGCCAGCAGCCCCATGACAGGTTCACTCACCCTCCACTTT
cdr3_aa: CASSPMTGSLTLHF

v_call: TRBV2
d_call: TRBD1
clone_size: many
j_call: TRBJ2-1
cdr3_nt: TGTGCCAGCAGTGGGGACAGGGGTAGGTCCTACAATGAGCAGTTCTTC
cdr3_aa: CASSGDRGRSYNEQFF

v_call: TRBV27
d_call: TRBD1
clone_size: few
j_call: TRBJ2-1
cdr3_nt: TGTGCCAGCAGGACAGACCGGGACAGGGACTATGAGCAGTTCTTC
cdr3_aa: CASRTDRDRDYEQFF

v_call: TRBV7-2
d_call: .
clone_size: few
j_call: TRBJ2-7
cdr3_nt: TGTGCCAGCAGCTTCTTGTCGGGGGGCGCGGGGTACGAGCAGTACTTC
cdr3_aa: CASSFLSGGAGYEQYF

v_call: TRBV7-9
d_call: TRBD2
clone_size: .
j_call: TRBJ2-7
cdr3_nt: TGTGCCAGCAGCTCCCCGGTTTCGACTAGCGGGACCTACGAGCAGTACTTC
cdr3_aa: CASSSPVSTSGTYEQYF

v_call: TRBV5-6
d_call: TRBD2
clone_size: many
j_call: TRBJ2-1
cdr3_nt: TGTGCCAGCAGCCTTGCCGGGACTAGCGGGATCGATGAGCAGTTCTTC
cdr3_aa: CASSLAGTSGIDEQFF

v_call: TRBV2
d_call: .
clone_size: few
j_call: TRBJ2-7
cdr3_nt: TGTGCCAGCAGTGGGGCCGGGGGCGTCTCCTACGAGCAGTACTTC
cdr3_aa: CASSGAGGVSYEQYF

v_call: TRBV5-6
d_call: .
clone_size: many
j_call: TRBJ2-7
cdr3_nt: TGTGCCAGCAGCTTGGTTGGGACAAAATCCTACGAGCAGTACTTC
cdr3_aa: CASSLVGTKSYEQYF

v_call: TRBV3-2
d_call: .
clone_size: .
j_call: TRBJ2-1
cdr3_nt: TGTGCCAGCAGCCAAGAAGGCAGGAATGAGCAGTTCTTC
cdr3_aa: CASSQEGRNEQFF

v_call: TRBV30
d_call: .
clone_size: many
j_call: TRBJ1-1
cdr3_nt: TGTGCCTGGAGTGTACAGGTGAACACTGAAGCTTTCTTT
cdr3_aa: CAWSVQVNTEAFF

v_call: TRBV10-3
d_call: .
clone_size: .
j_call: TRBJ1-1
cdr3_nt: TGTGCCATCACCTCCCGGGTCCTGAACACTGAAGCTTTCTTT
cdr3_aa: CAITSRVLNTEAFF

v_call: TRBV4-3
d_call: TRBD1
clone_size: few
j_call: TRBJ2-7
cdr3_nt: TGCGCCAGCAGCCAAGATCGCGGCCAGGGGGCGGGAGAGCAGTACTTC
cdr3_aa: CASSQDRGQGAGEQYF

v_call: TRBV24-1
d_call: TRBD1
clone_size: many
j_call: TRBJ1-1
cdr3_nt: TGTGCCACCACAGGGGGACCGCTGAACACTGAAGCTTTCTTT
cdr3_aa: CATTGGPLNTEAFF

v_call: TRBV5-5
d_call: TRBD1
clone_size: many
j_call: TRBJ2-1
cdr3_nt: TGTGCCAGCAGCTTGGAGGGACAGGGGATCTACAATGAGCAGTTCTTC
cdr3_aa: CASSLEGQGIYNEQFF

v_call: TRBV7-9
d_call: .
clone_size: .
j_call: TRBJ1-4
cdr3_nt: TGTGCCAGCAGCTACGGAAGGGCGCGCGAAAAACTGTTTTTT
cdr3_aa: CASSYGRAREKLFF

v_call: TRBV5-1
d_call: TRBD2
clone_size: many
j_call: TRBJ2-2
cdr3_nt: TGCGCCAGCAGAAATAGCGGGGGGAACACCGGGGAGCTGTTTTTT
cdr3_aa: CASRNSGGNTGELFF

v_call: TRBV28
d_call: TRBD2
clone_size: .
j_call: TRBJ2-4
cdr3_nt: TGTGCCAGCAGTCCCCCCCGAATAGCGGGAGGGGGGGGAAACATTCAGTACTTC
cdr3_aa: CASSPPRIAGGGGNIQYF

v_call: TRBV5-6
d_call: .
clone_size: .
j_call: TRBJ1-1
cdr3_nt: TGTGCCAGCAGCTTGGGGGTGCAAGTCCAAGCTTTCTTT
cdr3_aa: CASSLGVQVQAFF

v_call: TRBV10-3
d_call: .
clone_size: few
j_call: TRBJ1-2
cdr3_nt: TGTGCCATCAGTGATAGGGGTTTCTTCTATGGCTACACCTTC
cdr3_aa: CAISDRGFFYGYTF

v_call: TRBV15
d_call: TRBD2
clone_size: many
j_call: TRBJ2-1
cdr3_nt: TGTGCCACCAGCAGAGATGAAGGGGCTAGCGGACTAGCGGGAGGAGGGACATACAATGAGCAGTTCTTC
cdr3_aa: CATSRDEGASGLAGGGTYNEQFF

v_call: TRBV2
d_call: .
clone_size: many
j_call: TRBJ1-6
cdr3_nt: TGTGCCAGCAGCGGATGGGACAAGGGGCTAGACCATTCACCCCTCCACTTT
cdr3_aa: CASSGWDKGLDHSPLHF

v_call: TRBV6-1
d_call: TRBD2
clone_size: few
j_call: TRBJ2-3
cdr3_nt: TGTGCCAGCAGTGAACGTCTAGCGGGACTAAGCACAGATACGCAGTATTTT
cdr3_aa: CASSERLAGLSTDTQYF

v_call: TRBV28
d_call: TRBD2
clone_size: many
j_call: TRBJ2-5
cdr3_nt: TGTGCCAGCAGTTTTGGGGAGGGCCAGGGTGGGGAGACCCAGTACTTC
cdr3_aa: CASSFGEGQGGETQYF

v_call: TRBV2
d_call: TRBD2
clone_size: many
j_call: TRBJ2-5
cdr3_nt: TGTGCCAGCAGGCCTAGCGGCCAAGAGACCCAGTACTTC
cdr3_aa: CASRPSGQETQYF